This passage covers 7 T cell receptor beta chains from one sample sequenced in a study of early stage breast cancer tumors. Only in-frame clones appear in the TCRdb table, and some are missing; sequencing was by immunoSEQ multiplex PCR. This table holds 25,000 to 35,000 clones, about 70% found once. Sequencing was done on a sample of blood. These receptor sequences come from a person aged 45 to 59 with breast cancer.

The genes are TRBV6-5 and TRBJ2-7; TRBD2 matches at 10 bases. With V trimmed by 10 bases and J by 3 bases, 9 bases remained unmatched. Per germline, CDR1 MNHEY and CDR2 SVGAGI. CDR3 size: 14 residues. The CDR3 sequence: CAISLAGGFYEQYF. The CDR3 DNA is TGTGCCATTAGCTTAGCGGGAGGTTTCTACGAGCAGTACTTC.

The V call is TRBV5-1, the J call TRBJ2-1; 11 bases align to TRBD2. J lost 2 bases, V lost 4 bases, and 2 bases had no gene match. The germline gives CDR1 SGHRS, CDR2 YFSETQ. This CDR3 comprises 15 residues. Here the CDR3 reads CASSISGRAYNEQFF. The CDR3 DNA sequence: TGCGCCAGCAGCATTAGCGGGAGGGCCTACAATGAGCAGTTCTTC.

This chain uses TRBV6-1 with TRBJ1-3; TRBD1 aligns across 11 bases. The trim removed 11 bases at V and 6 bases at J, leaving 3 bases unmatched. The CDR3 extends over 12 amino acids. Germline V gives CDR1 MNHNS, CDR2 SASEGT. CDR3 in DNA: TGTGCCGGAGGACAGGGGGCAAACACCATATATTTT. This translates into CAGGQGANTIYF.

The chain employs TRBV5-6 and TRBJ2-3, with 9 bases aligning to TRBD2. The CDR3 runs to 16 residues. Germline-derived CDR1 and CDR2 are SGHDT and YYEEEE. V trimming: 1 base; J trimming: 4 bases; junction bases outside the gene matches: 7. The CDR3 bases are TGTGCCAGCAGCTTGCAAGAGCGGGAGGACGCAGATACGCAGTATTTT. This translates into CASSLQEREDADTQYF.

V is TRBV5-1 and J is TRBJ1-4, with no clear D. The CDR3 is made up of 13 amino acids. V lost 5 bases, J lost 2 bases, and 7 bases lay in between. Germline V gene lookup returns CDR1 SGHRS and CDR2 YFSETQ. Here the CDR3 reads CASSPQTNEKLFF. CDR3 nucleotides: TGCGCCAGCAGTCCTCAGACTAATGAAAAACTGTTTTTT.

The V gene is TRBV7-8, the J gene TRBJ1-2; possible D gene TRBD1, 6 bases. V shed 2 bases and J shed 8 bases, with 12 bases lying between them. The CDR3 contains 13 residues. Per germline, CDR1 SGHVS and CDR2 FQNEAQ. As DNA, the CDR3 is TGTGCCAGCAGCTTATTGGCAGGGGAAGGCTACACCTTC. Amino acids: CASSLLAGEGYTF.

In this sample, this clone turned up a few times. The V and J genes are TRBV2 and TRBJ2-1; TRBD1 aligns across 7 bases. The germline CDR1 and CDR2 sequences are SNHLY and FYNNEI. V gave up 11 bases and J gave up 6 bases; unmatched junction bases: 16. This CDR3 contains 15 residues. CDR3 in DNA: TGTGCCGGTTCCGATCGGACAGGACCCTCCAATGAGCAGTTCTTC. It yields the protein CAGSDRTGPSNEQFF. Supplemented by reference TRBV2 and TRBJ2-1, the full variable domain reads EPEVTQTPSHQVTQMGQEVILRCVPISNHLYFYWYRQILGQKVEFLVSFYNNEISEKSEIFDDQFSVERPDGSNFTLKIRSTKLEDSAMYFCAGSDRTGPSNEQFFGPGTRLTVL.